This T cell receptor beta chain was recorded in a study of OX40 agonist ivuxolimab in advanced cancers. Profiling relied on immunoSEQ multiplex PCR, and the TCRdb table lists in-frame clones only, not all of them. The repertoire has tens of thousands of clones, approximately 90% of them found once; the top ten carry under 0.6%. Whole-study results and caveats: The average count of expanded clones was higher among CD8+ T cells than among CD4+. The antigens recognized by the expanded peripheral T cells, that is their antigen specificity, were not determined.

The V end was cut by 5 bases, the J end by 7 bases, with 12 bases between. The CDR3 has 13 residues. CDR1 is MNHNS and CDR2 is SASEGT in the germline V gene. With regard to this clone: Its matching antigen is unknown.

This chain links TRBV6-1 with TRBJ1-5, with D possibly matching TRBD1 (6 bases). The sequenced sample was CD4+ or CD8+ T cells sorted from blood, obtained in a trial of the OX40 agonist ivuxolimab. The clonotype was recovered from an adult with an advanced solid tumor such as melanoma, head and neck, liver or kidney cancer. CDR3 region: CASSLNRDQPQHF. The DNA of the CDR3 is TGTGCCAGCAGTCTTAACAGGGACCAGCCCCAGCATTTT.